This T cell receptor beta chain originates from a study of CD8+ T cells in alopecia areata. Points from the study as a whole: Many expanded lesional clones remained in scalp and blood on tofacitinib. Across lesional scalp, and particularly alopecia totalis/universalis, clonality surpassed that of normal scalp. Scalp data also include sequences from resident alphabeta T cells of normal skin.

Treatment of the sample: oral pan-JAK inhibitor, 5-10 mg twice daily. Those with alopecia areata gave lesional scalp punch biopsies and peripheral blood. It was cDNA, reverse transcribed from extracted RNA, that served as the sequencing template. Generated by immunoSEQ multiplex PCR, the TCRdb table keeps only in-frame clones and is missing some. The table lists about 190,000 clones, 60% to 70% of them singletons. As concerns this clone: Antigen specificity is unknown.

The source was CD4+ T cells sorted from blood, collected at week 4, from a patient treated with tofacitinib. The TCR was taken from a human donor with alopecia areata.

The CDR3 nucleotides read TGCAGCGTACGGGGAATAAGGGATGGCTACACCTTC. This codes for CSVRGIRDGYTF. The V and J genes are TRBV29-1 and TRBJ1-2; D unresolved. Germline loops: CDR1 SQVTM, CDR2 ANQGSEA. V lost 6 bases, J lost 6 bases, and 14 bases lay in between. The CDR3 has 12 residues.